The rows below give T cell receptor beta chains drawn from one sample of a study of vaccination and CD4 T cells after COVID-19. No cognate antigen is known for these TCRs. TCRdb re-called the PCR reads through MiXCR, storing one row per CDR3 protein. The sample shows roughly 14,000 distinct CDR3 sequences, 52% of them seen only once. Specimen: CD4+ T cells from blood, cultured in vitro. The receptor source for this set is a human donor who had recovered from COVID-19. Each CDR3 is given with its conserved first and last residue. Fields, in order: V gene, J gene, D gene, clone size, CDR3 protein, CDR3 DNA. The D gene is left open where the match is weak. For some rows the clone size is stated as once, few or many, or as a class when expanded; others skip it.

V gene: TRBV20-1; J gene: TRBJ1-2; D gene: -; clone size: -; CDR3 protein: CSARDPSGKDYGYTF; CDR3 DNA: TGCAGTGCTAGAGATCCGAGCGGGAAGGACTATGGCTACACCTTC
V gene: TRBV30; J gene: TRBJ2-2; D gene: TRBD2; clone size: -; CDR3 protein: CAWVTSGRSGELFF; CDR3 DNA: TGTGCCTGGGTAACTAGCGGGAGGAGCGGGGAGCTGTTTTTT
V gene: TRBV27; J gene: TRBJ2-7; D gene: -; clone size: -; CDR3 protein: CASRLQNGGTYEQYF; CDR3 DNA: TGTGCCAGCAGGCTTCAGAACGGCGGGACCTACGAGCAGTACTTC
V gene: TRBV6-1; J gene: TRBJ1-1; D gene: TRBD1; clone size: -; CDR3 protein: CASSPGRDRGRNTEAFF; CDR3 DNA: TGTGCCAGCAGTCCAGGCCGGGACAGGGGGCGAAACACTGAAGCTTTCTTT
V gene: TRBV20-1; J gene: TRBJ2-5; D gene: TRBD1; clone size: -; CDR3 protein: CSAPGQGSETQYF; CDR3 DNA: TGCAGTGCACCGGGACAGGGTTCGGAGACCCAGTACTTC
V gene: TRBV28; J gene: TRBJ2-2; D gene: TRBD1; clone size: -; CDR3 protein: CASSLPDRGGYTGELFF; CDR3 DNA: TGTGCCAGCAGTTTACCGGACAGGGGAGGGTACACCGGGGAGCTGTTTTTT
V gene: TRBV28; J gene: TRBJ2-7; D gene: -; clone size: -; CDR3 protein: CASTPPGSYEQYF; CDR3 DNA: TGTGCCAGCACCCCCCCAGGGTCCTACGAGCAGTACTTC
V gene: TRBV18; J gene: TRBJ1-1; D gene: TRBD1; clone size: -; CDR3 protein: CASSPDRATEAFF; CDR3 DNA: TGTGCCAGCTCACCGGACAGGGCCACTGAAGCTTTCTTT
V gene: TRBV19; J gene: TRBJ1-2; D gene: -; clone size: medium-sized; CDR3 protein: CASSSGTFGYTF; CDR3 DNA: TGTGCCAGTAGTAGCGGGACTTTTGGCTACACCTTC
V gene: TRBV6-1; J gene: TRBJ2-1; D gene: -; clone size: few; CDR3 protein: CASSLEARDDEQFF; CDR3 DNA: TGTGCCAGCAGTCTTGAGGCCAGGGACGATGAGCAGTTCTTC
V gene: TRBV24-1; J gene: TRBJ2-3; D gene: -; clone size: -; CDR3 protein: CATSDPTRVPTDTQYF; CDR3 DNA: TGTGCCACCAGTGATCCAACCAGGGTCCCCACAGATACGCAGTATTTT
V gene: TRBV20-1; J gene: TRBJ2-7; D gene: TRBD2; clone size: -; CDR3 protein: CSAPLGLVGEQYF; CDR3 DNA: TGCAGTGCCCCGCTGGGACTAGTGGGCGAGCAGTACTTC
V gene: TRBV5-1; J gene: TRBJ1-2; D gene: TRBD1; clone size: -; CDR3 protein: CASSGTGGGNYGYTF; CDR3 DNA: TGCGCCAGCAGCGGCACAGGGGGCGGAAACTATGGCTACACCTTC
V gene: TRBV19; J gene: TRBJ2-4; D gene: -; clone size: large; CDR3 protein: CASSQGGGKNIQYF; CDR3 DNA: TGTGCCAGTTCCCAAGGCGGCGGCAAAAACATTCAGTACTTC
V gene: TRBV6-5; J gene: TRBJ2-7; D gene: TRBD2; clone size: few; CDR3 protein: CASSYRAGGEQYF; CDR3 DNA: TGTGCCAGCAGTTACAGGGCGGGAGGCGAGCAGTACTTC
V gene: TRBV5-4; J gene: TRBJ1-1; D gene: -; clone size: -; CDR3 protein: CASSRDTGTEAFF; CDR3 DNA: TGTGCCAGCAGCCGAGACACCGGGACTGAAGCTTTCTTT
V gene: TRBV6-5; J gene: TRBJ2-5; D gene: -; clone size: few; CDR3 protein: CASSYRLETQYF; CDR3 DNA: TGTGCCAGCAGTTACAGATTAGAGACCCAGTACTTC
V gene: TRBV6-5; J gene: TRBJ2-7; D gene: -; clone size: once; CDR3 protein: CASSYEPGPASEQYF; CDR3 DNA: TGTGCCAGCAGTTACGAGCCCGGACCGGCTAGTGAGCAGTACTTC
V gene: TRBV7-9; J gene: TRBJ1-1; D gene: TRBD1; clone size: -; CDR3 protein: CASSFSGGGTEAFF; CDR3 DNA: TGTGCCAGCAGCTTCTCAGGGGGCGGCACTGAAGCTTTCTTT
V gene: TRBV5-1; J gene: TRBJ2-2; D gene: -; clone size: -; CDR3 protein: CASSDTSNTGELFF; CDR3 DNA: TGCGCCAGCTCGGACACCTCGAACACCGGGGAGCTGTTTTTT
V gene: TRBV7-2; J gene: TRBJ2-5; D gene: TRBD1; clone size: -; CDR3 protein: CASSFRGREETQYF; CDR3 DNA: TGTGCCAGCAGCTTCAGGGGGCGCGAAGAGACCCAGTACTTC
V gene: TRBV7-9; J gene: TRBJ1-4; D gene: -; clone size: -; CDR3 protein: CASSLSTNEKLFF; CDR3 DNA: TGTGCCAGCAGCTTATCCACTAATGAAAAACTGTTTTTT
V gene: TRBV2; J gene: TRBJ1-2; D gene: -; clone size: -; CDR3 protein: CASSEAPGAPLMRGYTF; CDR3 DNA: TGTGCCAGCAGTGAAGCACCAGGGGCCCCCTTGATGCGGGGCTACACCTTC
V gene: TRBV28; J gene: TRBJ1-2; D gene: TRBD1; clone size: -; CDR3 protein: CASSSPGQGNYGYTF; CDR3 DNA: TGTGCCAGCAGTAGTCCGGGACAGGGGAACTATGGCTACACCTTC
V gene: TRBV27; J gene: TRBJ1-1; D gene: TRBD1; clone size: -; CDR3 protein: CASTPGGALNTEAFF; CDR3 DNA: TGTGCCAGCACCCCAGGGGGGGCCTTGAACACTGAAGCTTTCTTT
V gene: TRBV20-1; J gene: TRBJ2-1; D gene: -; clone size: -; CDR3 protein: CSAIRPRRAGTNEQFF; CDR3 DNA: TGCAGTGCTATTAGACCCCGAAGGGCCGGGACGAATGAGCAGTTCTTC
V gene: TRBV10-1; J gene: TRBJ1-3; D gene: -; clone size: few; CDR3 protein: CASSDGQPGNTIYF; CDR3 DNA: TGCGCCAGCAGTGACGGACAGCCTGGAAACACCATATATTTT
V gene: TRBV11-3; J gene: TRBJ2-7; D gene: -; clone size: -; CDR3 protein: CASSSGKASYEQYF; CDR3 DNA: TGTGCCAGCAGCTCCGGAAAGGCCTCCTACGAGCAGTACTTC
V gene: TRBV6-5; J gene: TRBJ1-6; D gene: -; clone size: once; CDR3 protein: CASSYDESTPLHF; CDR3 DNA: TGTGCCAGCAGTTACGACGAGTCCACACCCCTCCACTTT
V gene: TRBV7-2; J gene: TRBJ2-5; D gene: -; clone size: -; CDR3 protein: CASSFEGGQGGTQYF; CDR3 DNA: TGTGCCAGCAGCTTCGAGGGGGGGCAGGGAGGGACCCAGTACTTC
V gene: TRBV11-2; J gene: TRBJ1-2; D gene: -; clone size: -; CDR3 protein: CASSSELANYGYTF; CDR3 DNA: TGTGCCAGCAGCTCCGAGTTAGCTAACTATGGCTACACCTTC
V gene: TRBV20-1; J gene: TRBJ2-5; D gene: -; clone size: -; CDR3 protein: CSALHPGLATGAQYF; CDR3 DNA: TGCAGTGCTCTCCACCCTGGACTAGCGACAGGGGCCCAGTACTTC
V gene: TRBV7-2; J gene: TRBJ2-7; D gene: -; clone size: -; CDR3 protein: CASSFGSNPYEQYF; CDR3 DNA: TGTGCCAGCAGCTTCGGAAGCAACCCCTACGAGCAGTACTTC
V gene: TRBV27; J gene: TRBJ2-3; D gene: -; clone size: -; CDR3 protein: CASSWRGRDTQYF; CDR3 DNA: TGTGCCAGCAGTTGGAGGGGGAGAGATACGCAGTATTTT
V gene: TRBV6-1; J gene: TRBJ1-1; D gene: -; clone size: -; CDR3 protein: CASSPSGQWNTEAFF; CDR3 DNA: TGTGCCAGCAGCCCCAGCGGACAGTGGAACACTGAAGCTTTCTTT
V gene: TRBV6-1; J gene: TRBJ2-1; D gene: -; clone size: -; CDR3 protein: CASSEQVGNGEQFF; CDR3 DNA: TGTGCCAGCAGTGAACAGGTAGGAAACGGTGAGCAGTTCTTC
V gene: TRBV28; J gene: TRBJ2-5; D gene: TRBD1; clone size: -; CDR3 protein: CASSSPGQGWSETQYF; CDR3 DNA: TGTGCCAGCAGTTCCCCGGGACAGGGATGGAGCGAGACCCAGTACTTC
V gene: TRBV28; J gene: TRBJ1-2; D gene: -; clone size: -; CDR3 protein: CASSFHRINYGHTF; CDR3 DNA: TGTGCCAGCAGTTTTCACAGGATTAACTATGGCCACACCTTC
V gene: TRBV4-1; J gene: TRBJ2-2; D gene: -; clone size: -; CDR3 protein: CASRLRGDNTGELFF; CDR3 DNA: TGCGCCAGCAGGCTCAGGGGGGATAACACCGGGGAGCTGTTTTTT
V gene: TRBV20-1; J gene: TRBJ2-7; D gene: -; clone size: few; CDR3 protein: CSARAPAGRTYEQYF; CDR3 DNA: TGTAGTGCTAGAGCGCCGGCGGGGAGAACCTACGAGCAGTACTTC
V gene: TRBV10-1; J gene: TRBJ2-7; D gene: TRBD1; clone size: -; CDR3 protein: CASSEYRDRGNEQYF; CDR3 DNA: TGCGCCAGCAGTGAGTATCGGGACAGGGGTAACGAGCAGTACTTC
V gene: TRBV19; J gene: TRBJ1-2; D gene: TRBD1; clone size: few; CDR3 protein: CASSYGTGGVYGYTF; CDR3 DNA: TGTGCCAGTAGTTATGGGACAGGGGGCGTCTATGGCTACACCTTC
V gene: TRBV19; J gene: TRBJ2-2; D gene: -; clone size: few; CDR3 protein: CASVKQGTGELFF; CDR3 DNA: TGTGCCAGCGTAAAACAGGGAACCGGGGAGCTGTTTTTT
V gene: TRBV28; J gene: TRBJ2-5; D gene: TRBD1; clone size: -; CDR3 protein: CASSDGTGGSRQETQYF; CDR3 DNA: TGTGCCAGCAGCGACGGGACAGGGGGCTCGAGGCAAGAGACCCAGTACTTC
V gene: TRBV7-2; J gene: TRBJ1-5; D gene: -; clone size: few; CDR3 protein: CASSFWGAAQPQHF; CDR3 DNA: TGTGCCAGCAGCTTTTGGGGGGCTGCTCAGCCCCAGCATTTT
V gene: TRBV24-1; J gene: TRBJ2-3; D gene: -; clone size: medium-sized; CDR3 protein: CATSVGSPQTDTQYF; CDR3 DNA: TGTGCCACCAGTGTCGGGTCCCCTCAAACAGATACGCAGTATTTT
V gene: TRBV6-1; J gene: TRBJ1-2; D gene: -; clone size: large; CDR3 protein: CASRGRGHGYTF; CDR3 DNA: TGTGCCAGCAGGGGGAGGGGTCATGGCTACACCTTC
V gene: TRBV7-2; J gene: TRBJ2-7; D gene: -; clone size: -; CDR3 protein: CASSDPRQGRGEQYF; CDR3 DNA: TGTGCCAGCAGCGACCCTAGACAGGGGCGGGGGGAGCAGTACTTC
V gene: TRBV28; J gene: TRBJ2-7; D gene: -; clone size: -; CDR3 protein: CASSPLDSGRYEQYF; CDR3 DNA: TGTGCCAGCAGTCCGCTGGACAGCGGTAGGTACGAGCAGTACTTC
V gene: TRBV2; J gene: TRBJ2-7; D gene: TRBD1; clone size: -; CDR3 protein: CASSDRGQGVDEQYF; CDR3 DNA: TGTGCCAGCAGTGATCGCGGACAGGGGGTCGACGAGCAGTACTTC
V gene: TRBV7-3; J gene: TRBJ1-1; D gene: -; clone size: -; CDR3 protein: CASSSDGPNTEAFF; CDR3 DNA: TGTGCCAGCAGCTCGGACGGGCCGAACACTGAAGCTTTCTTT